This T cell receptor (beta chain) was identified during a study of T cell responses to AZD1222 COVID-19 vaccine (dated by TCRdb to the early 2020s). Notes on the research overall: TCR sequencing was performed for over 230 trial participants, of whom roughly 200 were given two doses of AZD1222 and around 25 were given two doses of MenACWY control vaccine. Trial participants were enrolled by age into subgroups of 18-55, 56-69 and 70-plus years, and roughly 160, 29 and 62 TCR-sequenced participants, respectively, were included in these subgroups. Study-wide conclusions, independent of this receptor: A significant rise in spike-specific TCR breadth and depth was observed after two AZD1222 doses relative to day 0 and relative to MenACWY recipients. CD4 TCRs associated with the vaccine covered the entire spike protein, and the dominant responses were in regions 160-218 and 743-854. Conclusions about previously exposed vaccinees were limited because only a handful of AZD1222 recipients were SARS-CoV-2 seropositive at baseline. In the small 56-69-year group, the increase in depth fell short of significance, most likely because of low power. Nearly half of unique spike-specific TCRs reportedly recognized epitopes outside regions mutated in the B.1.351 and B.1.1.7 variants. Because no day 14 peak-response samples were available, repertoires were characterized only after the peak T cell response. Participants were mostly white British, with more females than males. The authors suggested clonal diversity may have been underestimated.

From cysteine to phenylalanine, the CDR3 is 16 amino acids long. The kept DNA is CDR3 alone, 48 bases in frame from the first base. The germline V gene gives CDR1 as MNHEY and CDR2 as SVGEGT. From V the trimming removes 4 bases and from J it removes 2 bases, while the gene matches leave 6 bases of the junction unaccounted for. Worth noting for this clone: The target of this receptor is not known. No base quality values were provided; no much bigger clone lies one nucleotide off.

Per the publication, the time point label means: about 28 days (+/-7) after the second vaccine dose. AZD1222 recipients with second doses at about 4 weeks or about 12 weeks were pooled, because spike-specific TCR depth and breadth did not differ between schedules. Samples from vaccinated people were obtained from the UK trials COV001 and COV002, which included a single-blind randomized controlled phase 2/3 trial of AZD1222 (ChAdOx1 nCoV-19) in healthy adults. For TCRbeta chain sequencing, PBMC samples from trial participants were taken at day 0 and at day 28 after the second dose. The CDR3 regions of human TCRbeta chains were analyzed by immunosequencing. In the paper's pipeline: Repertoire TCRs were matched against a reference library of SARS-CoV-2-specific TCRs generated with the MIRA antigen-specificity platform. Breadth was defined as the fraction of unique TCRs that were SARS-CoV-2-associated, and depth was defined as the fraction of total T cells that were SARS-CoV-2-associated. Using the MIRA data, each spike-specific TCR was mapped to the spike region that the TCR reacts to and placed in a CD4 or CD8 class. Log10-transformed breadth and depth values were compared by one-way ANOVA with Sidak's multiple comparisons tests. Sourced from immuneACCESS, this table was stored by TCRdb with only in-frame sequences that have V and J called. A share of the clones is absent; for the studies checked, an unresolved V gene accounts for under half, and the remainder has no known explanation. The V and J calls and clone size come from that table; D and trimming were worked out from the DNA. This sample is represented by nearly 200,000 clones; 80% to 95% of them were singletons. The ten largest clones take up 1% of the sample.

The TCR comes from an adult who received the AZD1222 COVID-19 vaccine. Recombination connected TRBV6-2 or TRBV6-3 to TRBJ1-5; TRBD1 fits 9 bases in the junction. The material sequenced was peripheral blood, taken 28 days after the second AZD1222 dose. The CDR3 in this case is CASSWGTGFGNQPQHF. The DNA reads as follows: TGTGCCAGCAGTTGGGGGACAGGGTTCGGCAATCAGCCCCAGCATTTT.